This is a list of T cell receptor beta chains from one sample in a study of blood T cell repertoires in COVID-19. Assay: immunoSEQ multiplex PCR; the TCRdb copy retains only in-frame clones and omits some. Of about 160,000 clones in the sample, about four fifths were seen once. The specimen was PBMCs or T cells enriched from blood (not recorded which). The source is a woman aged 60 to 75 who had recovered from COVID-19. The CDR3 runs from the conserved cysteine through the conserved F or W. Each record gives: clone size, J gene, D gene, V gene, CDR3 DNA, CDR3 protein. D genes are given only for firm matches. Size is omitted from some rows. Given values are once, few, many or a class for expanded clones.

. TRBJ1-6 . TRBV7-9 TGTGCCAGCAGCACGATAGGGGCCCCATATAATTCACCCCTCCACTTT CASSTIGAPYNSPLHF
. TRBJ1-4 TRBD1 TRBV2 TGTGCCAGCAGTGAGACAGGGTGGGAAAAACTGTTTTTT CASSETGWEKLFF
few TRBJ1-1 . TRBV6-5 TGTGCCAGCAGTTTCTCTTCCAGGATGAACACTGAAGCTTTCTTT CASSFSSRMNTEAFF
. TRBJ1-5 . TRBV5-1 TGCGCCAGCAGCTTGGGTGCGGGGGGAAATCAGCCCCAGCATTTT CASSLGAGGNQPQHF
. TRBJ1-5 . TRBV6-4 TGTGCCAGCAGCCCCGTGGCCACGGGGCCCCAGCATTTT CASSPVATGPQHF
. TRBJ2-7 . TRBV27 TGTGCCAGCAGTTTCAAAGACCGGGACGGAGGGCCCTACGAGCAGTACTTC CASSFKDRDGGPYEQYF
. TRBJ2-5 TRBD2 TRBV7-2 TGTGCCAGCAGCTTAGATCGACTAGCGGGCCCAGAGACCCAGTACTTC CASSLDRLAGPETQYF
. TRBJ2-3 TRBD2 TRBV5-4 TGTGCCAGCAGCCCCCGACTAGCGGGGCAATCTAGCACAGATACGCAGTATTTT CASSPRLAGQSSTDTQYF
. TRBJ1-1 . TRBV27 TGTGCCAGCAGTTTACTGGGCGGGGAAGCTTTCTTT CASSLLGGEAFF
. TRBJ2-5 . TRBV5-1 TGCGCCAGCAGATTTAGGACAGATGGAGAGACCCAGTACTTC CASRFRTDGETQYF
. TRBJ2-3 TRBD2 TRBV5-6 TGTGCCAGCAGCCTAACTAGCGCGATTTACACAGATACGCAGTATTTT CASSLTSAIYTDTQYF
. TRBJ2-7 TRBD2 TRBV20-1 TGCAGTGCTAGTCCGAGCGGGGGGGCCCACGAGCAGTACTTC CSASPSGGAHEQYF
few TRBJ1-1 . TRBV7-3 TGTGCCAGCAGCTCCTCTCTGAACACTGAAGCTTTCTTT CASSSSLNTEAFF
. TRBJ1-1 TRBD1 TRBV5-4 TGTGCCAGCAGCTCACCCAGGACAGGGACTGACACTGAAGCTTTCTTT CASSSPRTGTDTEAFF
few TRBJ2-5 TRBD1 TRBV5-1 TGCGCCAGCGGCCCTACAGGGGCTAACCAAGAGACCCAGTACTTC CASGPTGANQETQYF
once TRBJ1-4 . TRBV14 TGTGCCAGCAGCCAAGAGCGGGCAACTAATGAAAAACTGTTTTTT CASSQERATNEKLFF
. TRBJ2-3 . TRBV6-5 TGTGCCAGCAGTTACCAGGACACTTCCTTAGATACGCAGTATTTT CASSYQDTSLDTQYF
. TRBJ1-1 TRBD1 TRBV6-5 TGTGCCAGCAACGGACAGGGAGGGAGCACTGAAGCTTTCTTT CASNGQGGSTEAFF
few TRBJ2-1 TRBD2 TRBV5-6 TGTGCCAGCATCCCTAGCGGGGGGGCCTACAATGAGCAGTTCTTC CASIPSGGAYNEQFF
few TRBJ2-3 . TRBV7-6 TGTGCCAGCAGCTTAGGGTCTACTAGCACAGATACGCAGTATTTT CASSLGSTSTDTQYF
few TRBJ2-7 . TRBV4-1 TGCGCCAGCAGCCAAGACGGGATGGGGTCCTACGAGCAGTACTTC CASSQDGMGSYEQYF
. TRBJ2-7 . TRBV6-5 TGTGCCAGCAGCCAAACACGATACCCCTACGAGCAGTACTTC CASSQTRYPYEQYF
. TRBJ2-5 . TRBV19 TGTGCCAGTAGCACGGGGGAGACCCAGTACTTC CASSTGETQYF